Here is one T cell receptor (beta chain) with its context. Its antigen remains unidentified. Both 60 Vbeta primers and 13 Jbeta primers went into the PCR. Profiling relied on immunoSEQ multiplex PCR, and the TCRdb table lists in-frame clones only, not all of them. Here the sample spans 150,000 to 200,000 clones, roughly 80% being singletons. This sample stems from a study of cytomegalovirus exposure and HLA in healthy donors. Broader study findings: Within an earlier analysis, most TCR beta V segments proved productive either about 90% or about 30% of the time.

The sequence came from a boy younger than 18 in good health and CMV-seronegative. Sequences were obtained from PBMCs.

The CDR3 DNA reads as TGTGCCAGCTCACCACAGTCGGGTCGGGGAGTTGAAGCTTTCTTT. Translating gives CASSPQSGRGVEAFF. This chain joins TRBV18 and TRBJ1-1, with D uncertain. The CDR3 consists of 15 residues. From germline, CDR1 is KGHSH and CDR2 LQKENI. V was cut by 1 base and J by 7 bases, with 16 bases left in between.